A single sample gave rise to the 9 T cell receptor beta chains below, sequenced in a study of T cell responses to AZD1222 COVID-19 vaccine (dated by TCRdb to about 2021). The library was built by means of the immunoSEQ multiplex PCR assay. TCRdb took over this immuneACCESS table, retaining in-frame rearrangements with V and J assigned. Such tables are incomplete; in checked studies, under half of the missing clones stem from an unresolved V gene, and the remainder is unexplained. This sample lists approximately 260,000 clones; approximately 95% were detected once. Clones ranked in the top ten supply around 0.6% of the sample. The meaning of the sample's time point label: baseline before first vaccination. The sample in question was peripheral blood, obtained on day 0 of AZD1222 vaccination. Receptor source: an adult in good health.

The rearrangement joins TRBV3-1 (or the pseudogene TRBV3-2) to TRBJ1-2, with D perhaps matching TRBD1 (5 bases). Germline CDR1 reads LGHDT; CDR2 reads YNNKEL (reference sequence). Trimming pared 4 bases from V and 4 bases from J, leaving 10 bases between. The CDR3 totals 13 residues. Here the CDR3 reads CASSPEGVYGYTF. The CDR3 DNA reads TGTGCCAGCAGCCCGGAAGGGGTCTATGGCTACACCTTC.

The chain couples TRBV5-1 to TRBJ2-1; tentatively, D is TRBD2 (6 bases). CDR1 SGHRS and CDR2 YFSETQ come from the germline V gene. With 4 bases removed from V and 0 bases from J, the gap between germline ends came to 14 bases. CDR3 size: 16 residues. CDR3 protein: CASSRAGGGSYNEQFF. The CDR3 nucleotides are TGCGCCAGCAGCCGTGCCGGGGGAGGCTCCTACAATGAGCAGTTCTTC.

This chain connects TRBV7-2 to TRBJ2-1; D ambiguous. The length of the CDR3 is 14 residues. V was trimmed by 4 bases and J by 8 bases, leaving 15 bases between them. Germline V CDR1 and CDR2: SGHTA, FQGNSA. DNA for the CDR3: TGTGCCAGCAGCTCTGCGTCGTTGGTACATGAGCAGTTCTTC. Its translation: CASSSASLVHEQFF.

The genes are TRBV7-2 and TRBJ2-7; D unclear. Germline CDR1 reads SGHTA; CDR2 reads FQGNSA. The CDR3 extends over 14 amino acids. V shed 2 bases and J shed 1 base, with 9 bases lying between them. In DNA form, the CDR3 reads TGTGCCAGCAGCTTAAAGGTTGGTTCCTACGAGCAGTACTTC. It specifies CASSLKVGSYEQYF.

The chain combines TRBV19 with TRBJ1-3; D not certain. The length of the CDR3 is 15 residues. Germline V CDR1 and CDR2: LNHDA, SQIVND (reference sequence). V lost 2 bases and J lost 0, with 8 bases in between. This chain's CDR3 is CASSIRTRSGNTIYF. In nucleotides, the CDR3 is TGTGCCAGTAGTATACGTACCCGCTCTGGAAACACCATATATTTT.

The V call is TRBV6-2 or TRBV6-3, the J call TRBJ2-7; 10 nucleotides align to TRBD2. Losses at the gene ends were 4 bases for V and 5 bases for J; bases not matched to a gene: 11. Germline CDR1 reads MNHEY; CDR2 reads SVGEGT. The CDR3 is 16 residues long. CDR3 DNA sequence: TGTGCCAGCAGTTCCGACCGTAGCGGGAGGTCCAACGAGCAGTACTTC. Residues: CASSSDRSGRSNEQYF.

This clone was detected once. The gene calls are TRBV7-9 and TRBJ1-5; D is undetermined. Germline V gene sequence: CDR1 SEHNR, CDR2 FQNEAQ (reference sequence). CDR3 length: 15 residues. V was clipped by 5 bases and J by 2 bases, with 13 bases between them. CDR3 in amino acids: CASSGTGLRNQPQHF. The CDR3, as DNA: TGTGCCAGCAGCGGTACCGGGCTTCGCAATCAGCCCCAGCATTTT.

V gene TRBV19 combines with J gene TRBJ1-1; no clear D gene. CDR1 LNHDA and CDR2 SQIVND come from the germline V gene (reference sequence). The CDR3 has 17 amino acids. The V end was cut by 3 bases, the J end by 1 base, with 18 bases between. The CDR3 bases are TGTGCCAGTAGTATGTGGAGGGTGCGGGGATCGAACACTGAAGCTTTCTTT. Translated: CASSMWRVRGSNTEAFF. Drawing the rest from reference TRBV19 and TRBJ1-1, the complete variable domain is DGGITQSPKYLFRKEGQNVTLSCEQNLNHDAMYWYRQDPGQGLRLIYYSQIVNDFQKGDIAEGYSVSREKKESFPLTVTSAQKNPTAFYLCASSMWRVRGSNTEAFFGQGTRLTVV.

The CDR3 bases are TGTGCCAGCAGCCAAGTTACTACCTCCTACGAGCAGTACTTC. This sequence encodes CASSQVTTSYEQYF. The chain couples TRBV3-1 (or the pseudogene TRBV3-2) to TRBJ2-7; D unresolved. This CDR3 is built from 14 residues. Germline V gene sequence: CDR1 LGHDT, CDR2 YNNKEL (reference sequence). The V gene lost 1 base and the J gene lost 0 bases, with 7 bases spanning the gap.